These 2 T cell receptor beta chains share one sample of origin, sequenced in a study of cytomegalovirus exposure and HLA in healthy donors (dated by TCRdb to the late 2010s). The protocol used for the library was the immunoSEQ multiplex PCR assay. For the multiplex PCR, a mixture combining 60 forward primers for TCR Vbeta segments and 13 reverse primers for TCR Jbeta segments was used. TCRdb holds this immuneACCESS table with in-frame rearrangements only. Some clones are missing; in checked studies, unresolved V genes explain under half, and the rest has no known cause. Within this sample are approximately 170,000 clones, with around 79% of them counted one time only. The biggest ten clones account for 6% to 8% of the sample. Material for sequencing was PBMCs. These receptors were collected from a male donor in good health and CMV-seropositive.

The CDR3 here is CASSLSFQETQYF. DNA for the CDR3: TGTGCCAGCAGCTTAAGCTTCCAAGAGACCCAGTACTTC. This sequence joins TRBV5-6 and TRBJ2-5, with D unresolved. Trimming stripped 2 bases from V and 1 base from J, with 6 bases between. Germline CDR1 SGHDT, CDR2 YYEEEE. The CDR3 spans 13 residues.

The genes are TRBV9 and TRBJ2-2, with TRBD1 identical over 9 bases. Germline V gene lookup returns CDR1 SGDLS and CDR2 YYNGEE. V was pared by 0 bases and J by 6 bases, with 3 bases of the junction left unmatched. CDR3 size: 15 residues. DNA for the CDR3: TGTGCCAGCAGCGTAGACTGGACAGGGGCCGGGGAGCTGTTTTTT. It encodes CASSVDWTGAGELFF. Together with reference TRBV9 and TRBJ2-2, the CDR3 gives the full variable domain: DSGVTQTPKHLITATGQRVTLRCSPRSGDLSVYWYQQSLDQGLQFLIQYYNGEERAKGNILERFSAQQFPDLHSELNLSSLELGDSALYFCASSVDWTGAGELFFGEGSRLTVL.